The rows below give T cell receptor beta chains drawn from one sample of a study of T cell responses to AZD1222 COVID-19 vaccine. Clones were read by immunoSEQ multiplex PCR, and TCRdb kept only the in-frame ones, dropping some. This table has under 110,000 clones, 75% to 90% appearing once. The material sequenced was peripheral blood, taken on day 0 of AZD1222 vaccination. The receptor set was obtained from an adult in good health. The CDR3 runs from the conserved cysteine through the conserved F or W. The D gene is left open where the match is weak. Clone size is given for some rows only: seen once, a few or many times, or a class if the clone is expanded.

NA	NA	TRBV6-2/TRBV6-3	TRBJ2-3	16	CASSTPRNTLTDTQYF	TGTGCCAGCAGTACCCCTAGGAATACTCTCACAGATACGCAGTATTTT
NA	NA	TRBV18	TRBJ1-2	18	CASSPRSGTQVFEGGYTF	TGTGCCAGCTCACCACGTTCCGGGACACAGGTCTTCGAGGGGGGCTACACCTTC
TRBD1	few	TRBV27	TRBJ1-6	14	CASSPTGVYSPLHF	TGTGCCAGCAGTCCTACAGGGGTATATTCACCCCTCCACTTT
NA	NA	TRBV5-1	TRBJ2-3	13	CASSLDRPDTQYF	TGCGCCAGCAGCTTGGATCGGCCAGATACGCAGTATTTT
NA	NA	TRBV5-1	TRBJ1-3	13	CASSSAPGNTIYF	TGCGCCAGCAGCTCCGCCCCAGGGAACACCATATATTTT
TRBD2	NA	TRBV27	TRBJ2-1	15	CASRRLAGEYNEQFF	TGTGCCAGCCGACGACTAGCGGGGGAATACAATGAGCAGTTCTTC
NA	NA	TRBV18	TRBJ1-1	14	CASSESTVNTEAFF	TGTGCCAGCTCAGAATCGACAGTGAACACTGAAGCTTTCTTT
NA	few	TRBV12-3/TRBV12-4	TRBJ1-1	13	CASSSPANTEAFF	TGTGCCAGCAGTTCCCCAGCGAACACTGAAGCTTTCTTT
NA	NA	TRBV19	TRBJ2-5	12	CASSAQKETQYF	TGTGCCAGTAGTGCTCAAAAAGAGACCCAGTACTTC
NA	NA	TRBV19	TRBJ1-6	14	CASTTDSTGSPLHF	TGTGCCAGTACCACCGACAGTACGGGGTCACCCCTCCACTTT
NA	NA	TRBV12-3/TRBV12-4	TRBJ1-5	12	CASSLVDGPQHF	TGTGCCAGCAGTTTAGTGGATGGGCCCCAGCATTTT
NA	NA	TRBV3-1/TRBV3-2	TRBJ2-1	12	CASSQVNNDWFF	TGTGCCAGCAGCCAAGTCAATAATGATTGGTTCTTC
NA	NA	TRBV3-1/TRBV3-2	TRBJ1-2	15	CASSHLDRTDYGYTF	TGTGCCAGCAGCCATCTGGACAGAACCGACTATGGCTACACCTTC
NA	NA	TRBV5-6	TRBJ1-1	14	CASSLVGRNTEAFF	TGTGCCAGCAGCTTGGTGGGGAGGAACACTGAAGCTTTCTTT
NA	NA	TRBV4-2	TRBJ1-6	17	CASSQDGTGDYNSPLHF	TGTGCCAGCAGCCAAGATGGGACGGGGGACTATAATTCACCCCTCCACTTT